This TCR beta chain was found in a study of T-cell reconstitution after alpha-beta-depleted transplantation in children. The table lists this clonotype with many counts. A library of TCRbeta sequences, prepared with unique molecular identifiers, was generated. TCRdb recomputed calls from the PCR reads with MiXCR, one row per CDR3 protein. The data show over 150,000 distinct CDR3 sequences, about 6.4% seen once. The V and J ends lost 5 bases and 0 bases, in that order; junction bases with no gene match: 6. CDR1 and CDR2 from the germline V gene are SGHVS and FQNEAQ. There are 17 residues in the CDR3. The V and J genes are TRBV7-8 and TRBJ2-3; 12 nucleotides line up with TRBD2. The sequence came from a human donor who donated a stem cell graft to a child with Wiskott-Aldrich syndrome. This specimen was PBMCs from the stem cell graft donor, taken from the stem cell graft. DNA for the CDR3: TGTGCCAGCAGCAGACTAGCGGGGGACGCTAGCACAGATACGCAGTATTTT. Translating it yields CASSRLAGDASTDTQYF.